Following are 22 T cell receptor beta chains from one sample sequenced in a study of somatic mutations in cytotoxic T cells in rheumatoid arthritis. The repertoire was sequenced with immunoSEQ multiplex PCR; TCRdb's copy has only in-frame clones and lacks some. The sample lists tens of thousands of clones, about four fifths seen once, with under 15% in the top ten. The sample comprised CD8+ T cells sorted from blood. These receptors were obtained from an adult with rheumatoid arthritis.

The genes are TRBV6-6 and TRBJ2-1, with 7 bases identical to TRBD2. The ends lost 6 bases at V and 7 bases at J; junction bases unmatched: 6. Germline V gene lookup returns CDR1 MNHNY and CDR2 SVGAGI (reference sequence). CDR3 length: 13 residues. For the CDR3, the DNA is TGTGCCAGCAGCTGGACTAGTTATAATGAGCAGTTCTTC. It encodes CASSWTSYNEQFF.

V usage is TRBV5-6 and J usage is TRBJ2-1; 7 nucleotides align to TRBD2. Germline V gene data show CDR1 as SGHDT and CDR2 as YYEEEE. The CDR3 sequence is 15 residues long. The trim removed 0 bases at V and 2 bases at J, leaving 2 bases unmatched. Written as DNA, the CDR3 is TGTGCCAGCAGCTTGGCGGGGGGAACCTACAATGAGCAGTTCTTC. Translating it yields CASSLAGGTYNEQFF.

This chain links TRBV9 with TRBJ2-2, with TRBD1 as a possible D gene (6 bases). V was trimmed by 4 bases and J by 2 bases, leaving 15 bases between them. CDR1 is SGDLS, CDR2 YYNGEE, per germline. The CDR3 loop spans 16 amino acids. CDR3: CASSPSGASNTGELFF. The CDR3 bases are TGTGCCAGCAGCCCTTCAGGGGCGTCAAACACCGGGGAGCTGTTTTTT.

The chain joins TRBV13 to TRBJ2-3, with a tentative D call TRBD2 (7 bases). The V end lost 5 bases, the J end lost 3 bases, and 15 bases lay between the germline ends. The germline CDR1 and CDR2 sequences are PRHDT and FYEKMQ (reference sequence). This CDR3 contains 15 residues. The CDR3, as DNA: TGTGCCAGCAGCCCTCGGGGGGCCGGAACAGATACGCAGTATTTT. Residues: CASSPRGAGTDTQYF.

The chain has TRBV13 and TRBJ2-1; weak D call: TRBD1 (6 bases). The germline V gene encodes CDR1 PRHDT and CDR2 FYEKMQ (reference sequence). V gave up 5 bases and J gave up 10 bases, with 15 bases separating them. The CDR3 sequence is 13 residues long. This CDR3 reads CASSAPGAVEQFF. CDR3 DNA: TGTGCCAGCAGCGCGCCAGGGGCAGTCGAGCAGTTCTTC.

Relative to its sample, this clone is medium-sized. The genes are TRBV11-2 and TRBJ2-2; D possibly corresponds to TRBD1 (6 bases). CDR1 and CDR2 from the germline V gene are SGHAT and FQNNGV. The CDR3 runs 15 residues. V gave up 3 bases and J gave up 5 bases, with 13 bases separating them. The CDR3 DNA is TGTGCCAGCAGCTTGGGGGCCCCAAGGACCGGGGAGCTGTTTTTT. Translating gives CASSLGAPRTGELFF.

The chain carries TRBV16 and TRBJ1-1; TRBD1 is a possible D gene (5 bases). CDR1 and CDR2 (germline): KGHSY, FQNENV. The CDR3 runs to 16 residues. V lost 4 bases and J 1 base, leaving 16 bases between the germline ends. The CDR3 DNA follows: TGTGCCAGCAGCCGATGGGTGGGGGGTAGGAACACTGAAGCTTTCTTT. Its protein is CASSRWVGGRNTEAFF. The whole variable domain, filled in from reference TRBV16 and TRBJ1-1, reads GEEVAQTPKHLVRGEGQKAKLYCAPIKGHSYVFWYQQVLKNEFKFLISFQNENVFDETGMPKERFSAKCLPNSPCSLEIQATKLEDSAVYFCASSRWVGGRNTEAFFGQGTRLTVV.

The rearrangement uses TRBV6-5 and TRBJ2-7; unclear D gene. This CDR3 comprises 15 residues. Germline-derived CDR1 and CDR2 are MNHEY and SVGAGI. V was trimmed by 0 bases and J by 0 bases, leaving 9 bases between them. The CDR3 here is CASSYSAGGSYEQYV. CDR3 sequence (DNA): TGTGCCAGCAGTTACTCGGCAGGTGGCTCCTACGAGCAGTACGTC.

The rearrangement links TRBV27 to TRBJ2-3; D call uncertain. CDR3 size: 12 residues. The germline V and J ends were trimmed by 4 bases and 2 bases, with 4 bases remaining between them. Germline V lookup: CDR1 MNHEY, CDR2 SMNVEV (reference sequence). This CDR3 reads CASSYNTDTQYF. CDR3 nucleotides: TGTGCCAGCAGTTACAACACAGATACGCAGTATTTT.

CDR3 sequence reads: CASSGTRGEQFF. As DNA, the CDR3 is TGTGCCAGCAGCGGGACGCGCGGGGAGCAGTTCTTC. The chain links TRBV9 to TRBJ2-1; tentatively, D is TRBD2 (5 bases). The CDR3 is 12 amino acids. Germline lookup yields CDR1 SGDLS and CDR2 YYNGEE. The V gene lost 3 bases and the J gene lost 10 bases, with 11 bases spanning the gap. The full variable domain, in which reference TRBV9 and TRBJ2-1 provide the parts outside the CDR3, is DSGVTQTPKHLITATGQRVTLRCSPRSGDLSVYWYQQSLDQGLQFLIQYYNGEERAKGNILERFSAQQFPDLHSELNLSSLELGDSALYFCASSGTRGEQFFGPGTRLTVL.

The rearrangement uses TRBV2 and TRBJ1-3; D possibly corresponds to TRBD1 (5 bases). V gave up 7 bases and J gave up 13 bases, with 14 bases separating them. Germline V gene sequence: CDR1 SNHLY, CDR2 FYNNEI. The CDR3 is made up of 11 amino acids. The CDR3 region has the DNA TGTGCCAGCATGGGACGGGGACGGATATATTTT. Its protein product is CASMGRGRIYF.

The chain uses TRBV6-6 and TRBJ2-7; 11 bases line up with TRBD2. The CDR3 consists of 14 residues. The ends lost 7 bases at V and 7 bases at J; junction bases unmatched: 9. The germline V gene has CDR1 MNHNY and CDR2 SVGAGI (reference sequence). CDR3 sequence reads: CASISGGGGREQYF. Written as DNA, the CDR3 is TGTGCCAGCATTAGCGGGGGGGGAGGGAGGGAGCAGTACTTC.

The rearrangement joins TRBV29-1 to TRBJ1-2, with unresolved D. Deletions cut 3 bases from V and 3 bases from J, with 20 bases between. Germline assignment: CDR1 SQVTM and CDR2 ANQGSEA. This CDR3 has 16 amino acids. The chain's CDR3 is CSVDISGREWDYGYTF. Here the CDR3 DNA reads TGCAGCGTTGATATCTCGGGTCGGGAGTGGGACTATGGCTACACCTTC.

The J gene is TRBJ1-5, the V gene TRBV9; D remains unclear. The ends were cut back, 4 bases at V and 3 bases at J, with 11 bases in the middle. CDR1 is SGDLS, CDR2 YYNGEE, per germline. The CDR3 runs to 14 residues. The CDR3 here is CASSKDGLNQPQHF. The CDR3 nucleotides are TGTGCCAGCAGCAAAGACGGGCTCAATCAGCCCCAGCATTTT.

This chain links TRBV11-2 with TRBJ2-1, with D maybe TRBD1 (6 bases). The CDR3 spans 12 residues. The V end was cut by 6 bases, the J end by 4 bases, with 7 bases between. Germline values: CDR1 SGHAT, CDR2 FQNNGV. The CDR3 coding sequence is TGTGCCAGCAGTACAGGGTACAATGAGCAGTTCTTC. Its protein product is CASSTGYNEQFF.

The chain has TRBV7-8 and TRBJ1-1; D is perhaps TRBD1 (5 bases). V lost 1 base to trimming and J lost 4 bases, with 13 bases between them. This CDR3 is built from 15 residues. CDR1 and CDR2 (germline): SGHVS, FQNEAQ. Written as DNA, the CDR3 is TGTGCCAGCAGCTTAGATGGGGGAGGCGGCACTGAAGCTTTCTTT. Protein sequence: CASSLDGGGGTEAFF. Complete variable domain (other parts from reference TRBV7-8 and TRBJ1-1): GAGVSQSPRYKVAKRGQDVALRCDPISGHVSLFWYQQALGQGPEFLTYFQNEAQLDKSGLPSDRFFAERPEGSVSTLKIQRTQQEDSAVYLCASSLDGGGGTEAFFGQGTRLTVV.

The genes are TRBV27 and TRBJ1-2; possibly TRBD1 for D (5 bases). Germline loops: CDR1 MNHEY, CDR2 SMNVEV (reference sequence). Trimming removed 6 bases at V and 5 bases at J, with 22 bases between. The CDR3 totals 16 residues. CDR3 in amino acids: CASRSTGGAKGYGYTF. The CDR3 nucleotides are TGTGCCAGCAGATCTACAGGCGGAGCAAAGGGGTATGGCTACACCTTC.

In DNA form, the CDR3 reads TGTGCCAGCAGCTTAGCTCCTCGGTACCAAGAGACCCAGTACTTC. Translated: CASSLAPRYQETQYF. The chain recombines TRBV7-9 with TRBJ2-5; D is uncertain. This CDR3 is built from 15 residues. Trimming stripped 0 bases from V and 0 bases from J, with 8 bases between. CDR1 and CDR2 from the germline V gene are SEHNR and FQNEAQ (reference sequence).

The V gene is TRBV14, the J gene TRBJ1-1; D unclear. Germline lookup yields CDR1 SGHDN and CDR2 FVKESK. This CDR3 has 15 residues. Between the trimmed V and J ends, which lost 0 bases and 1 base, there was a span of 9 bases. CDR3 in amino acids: CASSQDAFRNTEAFF. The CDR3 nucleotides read TGTGCCAGCAGCCAAGATGCATTTCGGAACACTGAAGCTTTCTTT.

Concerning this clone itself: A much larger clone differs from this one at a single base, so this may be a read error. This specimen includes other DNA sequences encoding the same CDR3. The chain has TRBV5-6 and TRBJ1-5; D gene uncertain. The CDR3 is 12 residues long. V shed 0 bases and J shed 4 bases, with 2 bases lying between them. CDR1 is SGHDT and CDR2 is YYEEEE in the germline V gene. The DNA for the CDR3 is TGTGCCAGCAGCTTGGGAAATCAGCCCCAGCATTTT. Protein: CASSLGNQPQHF.

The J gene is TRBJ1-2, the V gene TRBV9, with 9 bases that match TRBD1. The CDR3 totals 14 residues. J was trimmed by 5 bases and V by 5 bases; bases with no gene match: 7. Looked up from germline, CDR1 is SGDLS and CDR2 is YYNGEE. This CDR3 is CASRWDRDPYGYTF. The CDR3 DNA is TGTGCCAGCAGATGGGACAGGGACCCTTATGGCTACACCTTC.

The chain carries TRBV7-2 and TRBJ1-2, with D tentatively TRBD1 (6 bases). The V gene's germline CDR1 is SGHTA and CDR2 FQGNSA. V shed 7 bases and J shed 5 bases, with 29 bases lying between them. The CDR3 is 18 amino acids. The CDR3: CASTLRGAGGGLGYGYTF. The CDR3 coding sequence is TGTGCCAGCACCCTTAGGGGGGCCGGTGGGGGGCTGGGATATGGCTACACCTTC.